This TCR beta chain was identified in a study of T cell repertoires in cytomegalovirus infection. Looking at the study overall: Newly reported HLA-C-restricted and thoroughly characterized HLA-B-restricted CMV epitopes were employed. Based on public TCR beta signatures, there were indications of CMV infection and of a matching HLA type. Study-wide findings and caveats: The study found HLA-C-restricted CMV-specific TCR beta clonotypes dominating the ex vivo response.

As concerns this clonotype: Antigen specificity is unknown.

One entry per CDR3 protein results from TCRdb running MiXCR on the reads. The sample gives approximately 1,000,000 distinct CDR3 sequences, approximately 32% of which show up once; 10% to 15% is in the top ten. Germline CDR1 is MNHNS and CDR2 is SASEGT. The CDR3 contains 15 residues. The V end was cut by 8 bases, the J end by 0 bases, with 13 bases between. The sample in question was cultured CD8+ T cells from PBMCs, obtained from culture after CMV antigen stimulation. The source of this sequence is a human donor in good health (CMV status not recorded). Some clones in this sample may be carry-over from other donors' samples. The V and J genes are TRBV6-1 and TRBJ1-4; D uncertain. In nucleotides, the CDR3 is TGTGCCAGCGGACCCCCGGCACCAACTAATGAAAAACTGTTTTTT. This gives the protein CASGPPAPTNEKLFF.